The rows below give T cell receptor beta chains drawn from one sample of a study of blood T cell repertoires in COVID-19. The repertoire was sequenced with immunoSEQ multiplex PCR; TCRdb's copy has only in-frame clones and lacks some. The data hold 200,000 to 250,000 clones, with under 90% observed a single time. Sequencing was done on a sample of PBMCs or T cells enriched from blood (not recorded which). The source is a man in his 60s who had recovered from COVID-19. Each CDR3 is given with its conserved first and last residue. A D gene is named only where the DNA matches it firmly. The size of a clone is reported for some rows only, either as once, few or many, or as a class for expanded clones.

D	size	J	V	CDR3	DNA
-	-	TRBJ1-2	TRBV29-1	CSVYRLGDGYTF	TGCAGCGTCTACCGACTAGGTGATGGCTACACCTTC
-	-	TRBJ2-5	TRBV11-3	CASSLRPVAGWQETQYF	TGTGCCAGCAGCTTACGCCCAGTCGCAGGATGGCAAGAGACCCAGTACTTC
-	-	TRBJ1-4	TRBV18	CASSPKTGGPTNEKLFF	TGTGCCAGCTCACCAAAGACGGGGGGGCCGACTAATGAAAAACTGTTTTTT
TRBD1	few	TRBJ2-2	TRBV7-6	CASSLATGGYTGELFF	TGTGCCAGCAGCTTGGCGACAGGGGGCTACACCGGGGAGCTGTTTTTT
TRBD1	-	TRBJ1-4	TRBV14	CASSQLTGTGLEKLFF	TGTGCCAGCAGCCAACTCACCGGGACAGGGCTTGAAAAACTGTTTTTT
TRBD1	-	TRBJ2-7	TRBV6-6	CASSRGQDTYEQYF	TGTGCCAGCAGTCGCGGACAGGACACCTACGAGCAGTACTTC
TRBD2	once	TRBJ2-7	TRBV6-2/TRBV6-3	CASSGPGLAVSYEQYF	TGTGCCAGCAGCGGCCCAGGACTAGCGGTTTCCTACGAGCAGTACTTC
-	-	TRBJ2-7	TRBV6-5	CASKMRAPDEQYF	TGTGCCAGCAAAATGCGAGCTCCTGACGAGCAGTACTTC
-	few	TRBJ2-1	TRBV7-7	CASSLDRDNEQFF	TGTGCTAGCAGCTTGGACAGAGACAATGAGCAGTTCTTC
TRBD1	-	TRBJ1-4	TRBV19	CASSEGTGGLWKLFF	TGTGCCAGTAGTGAAGGGACAGGGGGTTTGTGGAAACTGTTTTTT
TRBD1	-	TRBJ2-7	TRBV9	CASSASGQAIEQYF	TGTGCCAGCAGCGCGTCTGGACAGGCGATCGAGCAGTACTTC
-	-	TRBJ1-2	TRBV6-4	CASRGDTGGYTF	TGTGCCAGCAGGGGGGACACCGGGGGCTACACCTTC
-	-	TRBJ2-1	TRBV19	CASSPPAGIGYNEQFF	TGTGCCAGTAGTCCCCCCGCAGGGATCGGTTACAATGAGCAGTTCTTC
-	-	TRBJ1-4	TRBV2	CASSLNEKLFF	TGTGCCAGCAGCCTTAATGAAAAACTGTTTTTT
-	once	TRBJ1-1	TRBV6-2/TRBV6-3	CASSYDTNLPEAFF	TGTGCCAGCAGTTACGATACGAACCTACCTGAAGCTTTCTTT
TRBD1	-	TRBJ1-2	TRBV15	CATSREGQGVNYGYTF	TGTGCCACCAGCAGAGAGGGACAGGGGGTAAACTATGGCTACACCTTC
TRBD1	once	TRBJ1-1	TRBV6-5	CASSTGQGLGEAFF	TGTGCCAGCAGTACGGGACAGGGGCTTGGAGAAGCTTTCTTT
-	-	TRBJ2-2	TRBV29-1	CSVEDLGQGNTGELFF	TGCAGCGTTGAAGATCTAGGGCAGGGAAACACCGGGGAGCTGTTTTTT
TRBD1	-	TRBJ1-2	TRBV7-9	CASSPMTGSAPYGYTF	TGTGCCAGCAGCCCTATGACAGGGTCCGCCCCCTATGGCTACACCTTC
TRBD1	once	TRBJ1-1	TRBV6-5	CASRGRGTGRTEAFF	TGTGCCAGCAGGGGGCGGGGGACAGGGAGGACTGAAGCTTTCTTT
-	-	TRBJ1-5	TRBV27	CASSYSFTNQPQHF	TGTGCCAGCAGTTACAGCTTCACCAATCAGCCCCAGCATTTT
-	-	TRBJ2-7	TRBV10-3	CAISPVDSLAYEQYF	TGTGCCATCAGTCCCGTGGACAGCTTGGCCTACGAGCAGTACTTC
-	-	TRBJ1-2	TRBV18	CASSPEQGGRRGYTF	TGTGCCAGCTCACCTGAACAGGGTGGCCGTCGTGGCTACACCTTC
TRBD2	-	TRBJ2-3	TRBV6-6	CASSRAGTSGSTDTQYF	TGTGCCAGCAGTCGCGCCGGGACTAGCGGAAGCACAGATACGCAGTATTTT
TRBD2	-	TRBJ2-3	TRBV5-1	CASSYERGPITDTQYF	TGCGCCAGCAGCTATGAGCGGGGGCCGATCACAGATACGCAGTATTTT
TRBD1	-	TRBJ1-1	TRBV16	CASSQSDRTGGPEAFF	TGTGCCAGCAGCCAATCAGACCGGACAGGGGGCCCTGAAGCTTTCTTT
-	-	TRBJ1-2	TRBV18	CASSLDKNYGYTF	TGTGCCAGCTCACTAGACAAAAACTATGGCTACACCTTC
-	-	TRBJ1-1	TRBV2	CASSEIGVEAFF	TGTGCCAGCAGTGAGATAGGAGTTGAAGCTTTCTTT
TRBD1	-	TRBJ2-5	TRBV7-9	CASRRQGGGETQYF	TGTGCCAGCAGAAGACAGGGGGGAGGAGAGACCCAGTACTTC
-	once	TRBJ1-6	TRBV7-3	CASSLTRESPLHF	TGTGCCAGCAGCTTAACGAGGGAATCACCCCTCCACTTT
TRBD1	once	TRBJ1-6	TRBV11-3	CASSLRAGGEYNSPLHF	TGTGCCAGCAGCTTAAGAGCAGGGGGCGAGTATAATTCACCCCTCCACTTT
TRBD1	-	TRBJ1-5	TRBV6-2/TRBV6-3	CASSSLDRGDNQPQHF	TGTGCCAGCAGTTCGTTGGACAGGGGGGATAATCAGCCCCAGCATTTT
TRBD2	-	TRBJ2-2	TRBV3-1/TRBV3-2	CASGLAGVNTGELFF	TGTGCCAGTGGACTAGCGGGGGTGAACACCGGGGAGCTGTTTTTT
TRBD2	-	TRBJ2-7	TRBV18	CASSLSGNTYEQYF	TGTGCCAGCTCATTAAGCGGGAACACCTACGAGCAGTACTTC
-	few	TRBJ2-6	TRBV19	CASSSSTMSGANVLTF	TGTGCCAGTAGTAGTTCCACAATGTCTGGGGCCAACGTCCTGACTTTC
-	once	TRBJ1-4	TRBV7-6	CASSLDGVREKLFF	TGTGCCAGCAGCTTGGACGGGGTGCGTGAAAAACTGTTTTTT
-	-	TRBJ2-1	TRBV7-6	CASSPAGGRPSSYNEQFF	TGTGCCAGCAGCCCCGCGGGCGGCAGGCCGAGCTCCTACAATGAGCAGTTCTTC
TRBD2	-	TRBJ2-3	TRBV6-1	CASSEFLAGGADTQYF	TGTGCCAGCAGTGAATTCCTAGCGGGGGGCGCAGATACGCAGTATTTT
-	-	TRBJ2-7	TRBV6-5	CASSPEGVSYEQYF	TGTGCCAGCAGCCCCGAGGGGGTTTCCTACGAGCAGTACTTC
-	-	TRBJ1-4	TRBV2	CASSEIIVPNEKLFF	TGTGCCAGCAGTGAAATTATTGTCCCTAATGAAAAACTGTTTTTT
TRBD2	-	TRBJ2-2	TRBV4-2	CASSQGTSGGYTGELFF	TGTGCCAGCAGCCAAGGGACTAGCGGGGGTTACACCGGGGAGCTGTTTTTT
-	-	TRBJ1-2	TRBV19	CASSSRGEGYTF	TGTGCCAGTAGTAGCCGGGGTGAAGGCTACACCTTC